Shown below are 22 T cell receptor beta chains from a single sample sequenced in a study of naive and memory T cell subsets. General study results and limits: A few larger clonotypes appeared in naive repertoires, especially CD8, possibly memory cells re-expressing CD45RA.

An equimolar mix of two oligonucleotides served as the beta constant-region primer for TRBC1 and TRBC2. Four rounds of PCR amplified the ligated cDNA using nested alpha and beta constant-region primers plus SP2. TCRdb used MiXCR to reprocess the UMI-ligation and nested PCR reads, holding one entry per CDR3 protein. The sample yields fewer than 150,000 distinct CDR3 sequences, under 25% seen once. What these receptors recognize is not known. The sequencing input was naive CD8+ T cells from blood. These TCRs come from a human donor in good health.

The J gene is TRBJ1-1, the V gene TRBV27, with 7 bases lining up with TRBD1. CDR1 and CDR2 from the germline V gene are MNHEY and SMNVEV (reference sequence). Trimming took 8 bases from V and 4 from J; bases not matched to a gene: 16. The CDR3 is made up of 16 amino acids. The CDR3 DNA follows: TGTGCCAGCCGGTTGACAGGGCATAATCTGGGCACTGAAGCTTTCTTT. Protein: CASRLTGHNLGTEAFF.

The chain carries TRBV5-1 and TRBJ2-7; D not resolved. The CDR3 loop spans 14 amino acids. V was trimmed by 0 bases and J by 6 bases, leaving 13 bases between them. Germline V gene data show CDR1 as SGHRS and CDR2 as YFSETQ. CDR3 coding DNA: TGCGCCAGCAGCTTGGGGACCGGCCAGACCGAGCAGTACTTC. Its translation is CASSLGTGQTEQYF.

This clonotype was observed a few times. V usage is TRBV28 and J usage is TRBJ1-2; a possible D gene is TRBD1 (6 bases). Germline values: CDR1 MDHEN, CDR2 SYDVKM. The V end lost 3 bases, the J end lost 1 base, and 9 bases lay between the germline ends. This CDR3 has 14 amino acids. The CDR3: CASSLRGDNYGYTF. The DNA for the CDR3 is TGTGCCAGCAGTTTGAGGGGGGATAACTATGGCTACACCTTC.

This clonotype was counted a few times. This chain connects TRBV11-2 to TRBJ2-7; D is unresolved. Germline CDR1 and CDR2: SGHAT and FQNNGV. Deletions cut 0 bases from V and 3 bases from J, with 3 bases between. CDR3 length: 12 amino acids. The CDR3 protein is CASSLENYEQYF. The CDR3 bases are TGTGCCAGCAGCTTAGAAAACTACGAGCAGTACTTC.

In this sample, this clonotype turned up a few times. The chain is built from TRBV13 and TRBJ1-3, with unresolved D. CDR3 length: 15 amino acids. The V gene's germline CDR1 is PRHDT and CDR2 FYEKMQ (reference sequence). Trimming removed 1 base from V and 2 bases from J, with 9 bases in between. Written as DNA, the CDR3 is TGTGCCAGCAGCTTAGTATTTCCGGCTGGAAACACCATATATTTT. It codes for CASSLVFPAGNTIYF.

This CDR3 is CASSLVPHGSGELFF. DNA for the CDR3: TGTGCCAGCAGCTTAGTCCCCCATGGGAGCGGGGAGCTGTTTTTT. The chain uses TRBV11-2 and TRBJ2-2, with D perhaps TRBD2 (5 bases). Trimming took 1 base from V and 7 from J, leaving 13 bases between them. This CDR3 has 15 residues. CDR1 is SGHAT and CDR2 is FQNNGV in the germline V gene.

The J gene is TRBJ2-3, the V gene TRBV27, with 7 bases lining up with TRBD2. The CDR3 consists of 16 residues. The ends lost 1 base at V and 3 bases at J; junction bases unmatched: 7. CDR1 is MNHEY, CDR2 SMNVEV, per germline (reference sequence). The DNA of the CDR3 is TGTGCCAGCAGTTTATGGGCGGGAGCTATGACAGATACGCAGTATTTT. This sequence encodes CASSLWAGAMTDTQYF.

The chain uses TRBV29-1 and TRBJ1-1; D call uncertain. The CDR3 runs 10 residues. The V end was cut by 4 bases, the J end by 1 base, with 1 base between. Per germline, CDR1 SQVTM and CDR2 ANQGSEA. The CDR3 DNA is TGCAGCGTTGGGAACACTGAAGCTTTCTTT. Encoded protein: CSVGNTEAFF. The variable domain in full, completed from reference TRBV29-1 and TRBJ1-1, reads SAVISQKPSRDICQRGTSLTIQCQVDSQVTMMFWYRQQPGQSLTLIATANQGSEATYESGFVIDKFPISRPNLTFSTLTVSNMSPEDSSIYLCSVGNTEAFFGQGTRLTVV.

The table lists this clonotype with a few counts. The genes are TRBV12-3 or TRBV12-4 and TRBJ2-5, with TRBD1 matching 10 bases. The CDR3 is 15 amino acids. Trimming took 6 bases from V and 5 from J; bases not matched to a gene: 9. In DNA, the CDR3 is TGTGCCAGCAGACACATGGGACAGGGGACGGAGACCCAGTACTTC. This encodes CASRHMGQGTETQYF.

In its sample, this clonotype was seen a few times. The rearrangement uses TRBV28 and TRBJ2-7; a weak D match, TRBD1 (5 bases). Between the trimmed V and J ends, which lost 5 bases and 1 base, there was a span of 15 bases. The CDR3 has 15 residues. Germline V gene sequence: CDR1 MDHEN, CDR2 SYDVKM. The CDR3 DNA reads TGTGCCAGCAGTAGGGCCGACAGTATTTCCTACGAGCAGTACTTC. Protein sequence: CASSRADSISYEQYF. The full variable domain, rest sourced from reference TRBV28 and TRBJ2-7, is DVKVTQSSRYLVKRTGEKVFLECVQDMDHENMFWYRQDPGLGLRLIYFSYDVKMKEKGDIPEGYSVSREKKERFSLILESASTNQTSMYLCASSRADSISYEQYFGPGTRLTVT.

In DNA form, the CDR3 reads TGTGCCATCAGTGAGTCGATAGCGGGGGCTGAGCAGTTCTTC. This sequence encodes CAISESIAGAEQFF. The chain uses TRBV10-3 and TRBJ2-1; TRBD2 aligns across 9 bases. The CDR3 loop spans 14 amino acids. CDR1 and CDR2 from the germline V gene are ENHRY and SYGVKD. V lost 0 bases to trimming and J lost 9 bases; unmatched junction nucleotides: 3.

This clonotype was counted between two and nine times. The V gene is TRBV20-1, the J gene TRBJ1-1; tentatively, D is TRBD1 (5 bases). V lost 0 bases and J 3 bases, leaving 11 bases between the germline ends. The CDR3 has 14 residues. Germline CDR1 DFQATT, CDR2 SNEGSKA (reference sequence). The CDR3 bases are TGCAGTGCTAGAGATGGGGCAGAGTACACTGAAGCTTTCTTT. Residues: CSARDGAEYTEAFF.

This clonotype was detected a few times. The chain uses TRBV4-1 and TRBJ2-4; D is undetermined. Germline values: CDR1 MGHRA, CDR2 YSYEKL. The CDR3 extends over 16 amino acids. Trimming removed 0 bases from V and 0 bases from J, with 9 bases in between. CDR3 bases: TGCGCCAGCAGCCAAGAACAGTTTCTAGCCAAAAACATTCAGTACTTC. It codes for CASSQEQFLAKNIQYF.

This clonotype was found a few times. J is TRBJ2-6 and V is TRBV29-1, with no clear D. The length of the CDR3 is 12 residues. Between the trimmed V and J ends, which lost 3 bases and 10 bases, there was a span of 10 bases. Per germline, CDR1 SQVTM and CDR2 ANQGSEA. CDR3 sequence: CSVELGGNVLTF. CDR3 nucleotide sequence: TGCAGCGTTGAGTTAGGCGGAAACGTCCTGACTTTC.

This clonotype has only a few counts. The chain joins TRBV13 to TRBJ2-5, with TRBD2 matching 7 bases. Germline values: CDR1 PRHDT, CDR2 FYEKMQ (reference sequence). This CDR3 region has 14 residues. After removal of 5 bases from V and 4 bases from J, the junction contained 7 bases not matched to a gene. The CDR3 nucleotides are TGTGCCAGCAGCCCCCGGGTAGCGGGAGAGACCCAGTACTTC. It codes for CASSPRVAGETQYF. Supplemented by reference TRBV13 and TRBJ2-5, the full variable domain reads AAGVIQSPRHLIKEKRETATLKCYPIPRHDTVYWYQQGPGQDPQFLISFYEKMQSDKGSIPDRFSAQQFSDYHSELNMSSLELGDSALYFCASSPRVAGETQYFGPGTRLLVL.

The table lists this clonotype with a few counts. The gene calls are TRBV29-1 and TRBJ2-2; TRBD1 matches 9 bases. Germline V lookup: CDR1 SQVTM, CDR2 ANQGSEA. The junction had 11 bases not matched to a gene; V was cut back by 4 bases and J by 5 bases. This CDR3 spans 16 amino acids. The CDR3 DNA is TGCAGCGTTGCGGTCGGGACAGGGATGGGTACCGGGGAGCTGTTTTTT. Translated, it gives CSVAVGTGMGTGELFF.

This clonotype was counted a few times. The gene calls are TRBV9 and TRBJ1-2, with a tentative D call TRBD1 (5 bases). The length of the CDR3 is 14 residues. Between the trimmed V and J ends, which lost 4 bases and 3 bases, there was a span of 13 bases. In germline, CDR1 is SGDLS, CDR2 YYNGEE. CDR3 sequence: CASSPGGSDYGYTF. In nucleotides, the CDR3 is TGTGCCAGCAGCCCCGGGGGATCTGACTATGGCTACACCTTC.

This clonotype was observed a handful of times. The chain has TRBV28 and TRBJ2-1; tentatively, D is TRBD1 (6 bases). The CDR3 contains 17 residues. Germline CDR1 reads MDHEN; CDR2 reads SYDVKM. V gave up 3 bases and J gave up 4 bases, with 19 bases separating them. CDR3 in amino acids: CASSFRWAGERYNEQFF. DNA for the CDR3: TGTGCCAGCAGTTTTAGGTGGGCAGGGGAGCGATACAATGAGCAGTTCTTC.

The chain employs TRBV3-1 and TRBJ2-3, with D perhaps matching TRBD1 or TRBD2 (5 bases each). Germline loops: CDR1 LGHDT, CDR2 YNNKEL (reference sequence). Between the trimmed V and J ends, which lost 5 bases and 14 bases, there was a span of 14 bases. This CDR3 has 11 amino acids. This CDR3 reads CASSAGAGWYF. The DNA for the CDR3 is TGTGCCAGCAGCGCCGGGGCCGGGTGGTATTTT.

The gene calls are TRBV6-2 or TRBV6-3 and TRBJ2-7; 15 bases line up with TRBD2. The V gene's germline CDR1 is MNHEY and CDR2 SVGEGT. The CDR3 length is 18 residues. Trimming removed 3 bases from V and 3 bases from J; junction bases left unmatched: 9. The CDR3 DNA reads TGTGCCAGCAGTTATCAAGGACTAGCGGGAGGGCCAATCTACGAGCAGTACTTC. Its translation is CASSYQGLAGGPIYEQYF.

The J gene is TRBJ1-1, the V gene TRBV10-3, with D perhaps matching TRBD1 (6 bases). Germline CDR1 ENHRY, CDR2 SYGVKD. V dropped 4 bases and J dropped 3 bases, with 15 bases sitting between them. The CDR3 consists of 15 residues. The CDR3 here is CAISVLGARDTEAFF. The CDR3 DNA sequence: TGTGCCATCAGTGTTTTGGGGGCACGGGACACTGAAGCTTTCTTT.

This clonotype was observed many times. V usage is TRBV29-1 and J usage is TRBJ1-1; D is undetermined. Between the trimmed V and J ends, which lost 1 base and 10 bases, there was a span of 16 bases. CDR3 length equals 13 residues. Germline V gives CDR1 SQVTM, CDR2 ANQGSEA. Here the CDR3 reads CSVEGSRGLGAFF. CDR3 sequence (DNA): TGCAGCGTTGAAGGGTCCCGGGGTTTGGGAGCTTTCTTT.